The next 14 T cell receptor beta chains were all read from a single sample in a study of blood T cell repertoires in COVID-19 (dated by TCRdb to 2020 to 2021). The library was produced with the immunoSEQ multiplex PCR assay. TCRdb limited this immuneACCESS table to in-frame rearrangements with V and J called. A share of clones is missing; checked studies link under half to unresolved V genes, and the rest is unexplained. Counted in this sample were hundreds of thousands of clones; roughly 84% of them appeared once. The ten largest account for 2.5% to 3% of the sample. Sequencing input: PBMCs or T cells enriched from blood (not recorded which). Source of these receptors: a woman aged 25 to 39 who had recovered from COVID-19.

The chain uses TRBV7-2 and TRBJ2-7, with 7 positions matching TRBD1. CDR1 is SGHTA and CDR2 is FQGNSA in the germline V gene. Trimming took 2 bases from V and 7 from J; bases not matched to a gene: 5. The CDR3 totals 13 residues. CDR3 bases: TGTGCCAGCAGCTTAAACAGGGGCAGGGAGCAGTACTTC. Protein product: CASSLNRGREQYF.

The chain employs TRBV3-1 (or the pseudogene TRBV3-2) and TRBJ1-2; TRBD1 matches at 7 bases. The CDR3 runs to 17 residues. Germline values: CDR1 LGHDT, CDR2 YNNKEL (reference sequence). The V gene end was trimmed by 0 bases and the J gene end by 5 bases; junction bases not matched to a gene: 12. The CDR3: CASSQETLTGSAYGYTF. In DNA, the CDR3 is TGTGCCAGCAGCCAAGAAACGCTGACAGGGTCCGCGTATGGCTACACCTTC.

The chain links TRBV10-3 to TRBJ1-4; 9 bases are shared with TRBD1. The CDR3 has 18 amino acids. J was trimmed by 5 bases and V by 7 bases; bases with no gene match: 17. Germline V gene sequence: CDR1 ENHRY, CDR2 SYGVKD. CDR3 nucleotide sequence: TGTGCCATCACCGGACAGGGGCCCTCGGAGACCACCAATGAAAAACTGTTTTTT. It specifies CAITGQGPSETTNEKLFF.

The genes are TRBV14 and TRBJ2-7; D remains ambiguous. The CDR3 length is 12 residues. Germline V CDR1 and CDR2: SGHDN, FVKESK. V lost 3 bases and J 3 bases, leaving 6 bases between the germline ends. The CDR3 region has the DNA TGTGCCAGCAGCCAGAACTTCTACGAGCAGTACTTC. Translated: CASSQNFYEQYF.

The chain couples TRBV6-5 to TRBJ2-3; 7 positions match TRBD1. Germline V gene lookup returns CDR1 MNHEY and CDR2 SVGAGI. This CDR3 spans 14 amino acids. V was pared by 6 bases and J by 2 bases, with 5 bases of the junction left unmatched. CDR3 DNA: TGTGCCAGCAGGACGGGACAGTCCACAGATACGCAGTATTTT. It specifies CASRTGQSTDTQYF.

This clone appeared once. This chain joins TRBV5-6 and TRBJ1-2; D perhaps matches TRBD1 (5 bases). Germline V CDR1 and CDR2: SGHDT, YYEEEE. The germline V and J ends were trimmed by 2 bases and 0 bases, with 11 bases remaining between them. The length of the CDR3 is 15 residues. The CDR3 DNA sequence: TGTGCCAGCAGCTTAATGCCAGGGTCTAACTATGGCTACACCTTC. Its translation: CASSLMPGSNYGYTF.

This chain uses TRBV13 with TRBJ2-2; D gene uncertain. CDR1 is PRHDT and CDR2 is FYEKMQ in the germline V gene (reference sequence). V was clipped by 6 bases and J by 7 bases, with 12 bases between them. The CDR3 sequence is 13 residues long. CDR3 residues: CASSRMGVGELFF. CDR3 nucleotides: TGTGCCAGCAGTCGTATGGGCGTCGGGGAGCTGTTTTTT.

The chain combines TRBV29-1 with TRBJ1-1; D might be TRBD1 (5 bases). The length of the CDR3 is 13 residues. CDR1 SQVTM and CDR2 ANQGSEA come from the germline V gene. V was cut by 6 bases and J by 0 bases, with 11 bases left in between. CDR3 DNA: TGCAGCGTCATAGGGGAAATGAACACTGAAGCTTTCTTT. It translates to CSVIGEMNTEAFF.

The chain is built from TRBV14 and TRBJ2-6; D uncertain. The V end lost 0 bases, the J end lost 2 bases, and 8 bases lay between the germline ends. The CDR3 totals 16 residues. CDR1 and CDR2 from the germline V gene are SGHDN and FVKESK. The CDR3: CASSQDVSPGANVLTF. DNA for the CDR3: TGTGCCAGCAGCCAAGATGTGAGCCCTGGGGCCAACGTCCTGACTTTC.

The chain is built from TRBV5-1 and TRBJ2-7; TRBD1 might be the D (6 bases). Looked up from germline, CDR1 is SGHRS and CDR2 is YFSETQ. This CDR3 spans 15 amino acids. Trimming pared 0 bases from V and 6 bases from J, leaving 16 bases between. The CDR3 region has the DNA TGCGCCAGCAGCTTGGACCCAGGGGCTCCGGGCGAGCAGTACTTC. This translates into CASSLDPGAPGEQYF.

For the CDR3, the DNA is TGTGCCAGCAGCTTAGCGGCAGGGGGGCAAGAGACCCAGTACTTC. This gives the protein CASSLAAGGQETQYF. V gene TRBV7-9 combines with J gene TRBJ2-5; tentatively, D is TRBD1 (7 bases). There are 15 residues in the CDR3. The V gene's germline CDR1 is SEHNR and CDR2 FQNEAQ (reference sequence). V was trimmed by 0 bases and J by 2 bases, leaving 10 bases between them.

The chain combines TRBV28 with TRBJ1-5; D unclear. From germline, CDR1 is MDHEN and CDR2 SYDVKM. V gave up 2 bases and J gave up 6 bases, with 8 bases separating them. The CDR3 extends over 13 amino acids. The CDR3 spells CASSLRGFQPQHF. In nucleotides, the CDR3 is TGTGCCAGCAGTTTACGGGGTTTTCAGCCCCAGCATTTT. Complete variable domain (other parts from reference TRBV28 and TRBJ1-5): DVKVTQSSRYLVKRTGEKVFLECVQDMDHENMFWYRQDPGLGLRLIYFSYDVKMKEKGDIPEGYSVSREKKERFSLILESASTNQTSMYLCASSLRGFQPQHFGDGTRLSIL.

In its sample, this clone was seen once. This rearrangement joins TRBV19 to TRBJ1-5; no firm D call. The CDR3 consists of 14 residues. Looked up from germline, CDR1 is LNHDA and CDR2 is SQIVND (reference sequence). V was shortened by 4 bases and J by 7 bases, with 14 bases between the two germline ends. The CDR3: CASSTRAGGQPQHF. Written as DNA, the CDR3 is TGTGCCAGTAGTACTAGGGCCGGAGGCCAGCCCCAGCATTTT.

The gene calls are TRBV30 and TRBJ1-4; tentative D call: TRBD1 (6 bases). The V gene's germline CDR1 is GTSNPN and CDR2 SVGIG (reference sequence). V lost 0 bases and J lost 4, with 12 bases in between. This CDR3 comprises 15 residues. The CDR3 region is CAWSVQGSFNEKLFF. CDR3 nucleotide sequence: TGTGCCTGGAGTGTACAGGGCAGCTTTAATGAAAAACTGTTTTTT.